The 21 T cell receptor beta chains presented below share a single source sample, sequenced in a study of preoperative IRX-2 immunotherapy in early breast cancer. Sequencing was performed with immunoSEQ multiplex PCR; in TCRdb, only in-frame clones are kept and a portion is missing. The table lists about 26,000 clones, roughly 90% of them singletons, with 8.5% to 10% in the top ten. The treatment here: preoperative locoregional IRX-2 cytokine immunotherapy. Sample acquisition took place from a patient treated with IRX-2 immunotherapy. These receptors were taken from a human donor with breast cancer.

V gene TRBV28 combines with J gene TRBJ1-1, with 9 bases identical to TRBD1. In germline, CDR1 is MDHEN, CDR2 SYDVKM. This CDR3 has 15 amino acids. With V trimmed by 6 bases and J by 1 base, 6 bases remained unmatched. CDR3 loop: CASSPRGQGNTEAFF. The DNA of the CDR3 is TGTGCCAGCAGCCCCCGGGGACAGGGGAACACTGAAGCTTTCTTT.

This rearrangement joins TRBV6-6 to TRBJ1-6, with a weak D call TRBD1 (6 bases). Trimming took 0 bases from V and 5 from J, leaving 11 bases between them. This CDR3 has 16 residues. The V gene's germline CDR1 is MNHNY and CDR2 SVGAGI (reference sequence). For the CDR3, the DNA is TGTGCCAGCAGTTACTCAGGGGGTGGCGATAATTCACCCCTCCACTTT. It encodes CASSYSGGGDNSPLHF.

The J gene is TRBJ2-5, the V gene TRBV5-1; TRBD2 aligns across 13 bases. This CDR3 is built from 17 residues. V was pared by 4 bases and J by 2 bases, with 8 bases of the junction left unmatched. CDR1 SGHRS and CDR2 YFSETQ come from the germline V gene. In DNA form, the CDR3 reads TGCGCCAGCAGCGCTGGACTAGCGGGAGTATGGCAAGAGACCCAGTACTTC. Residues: CASSAGLAGVWQETQYF.

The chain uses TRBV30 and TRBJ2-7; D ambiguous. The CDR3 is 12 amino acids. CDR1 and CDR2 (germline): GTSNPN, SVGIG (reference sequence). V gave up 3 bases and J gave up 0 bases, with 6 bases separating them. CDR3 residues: CAWRQSSYEQYF. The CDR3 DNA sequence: TGTGCCTGGAGACAGTCCTCCTACGAGCAGTACTTC. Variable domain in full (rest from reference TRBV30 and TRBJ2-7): SQTIHQWPATLVQPVGSPLSLECTVEGTSNPNLYWYRQAAGRGLQLLFYSVGIGQISSEVPQNLSASRPQDRQFILSSKKLLLSDSGFYLCAWRQSSYEQYFGPGTRLTVT.

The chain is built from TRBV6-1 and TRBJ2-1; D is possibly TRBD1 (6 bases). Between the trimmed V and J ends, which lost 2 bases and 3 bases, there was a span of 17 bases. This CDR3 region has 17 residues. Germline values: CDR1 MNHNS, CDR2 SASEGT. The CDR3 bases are TGTGCCAGCAGTGAACAAGGTTGGGGGACAAGCTACAATGAGCAGTTCTTC. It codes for CASSEQGWGTSYNEQFF.

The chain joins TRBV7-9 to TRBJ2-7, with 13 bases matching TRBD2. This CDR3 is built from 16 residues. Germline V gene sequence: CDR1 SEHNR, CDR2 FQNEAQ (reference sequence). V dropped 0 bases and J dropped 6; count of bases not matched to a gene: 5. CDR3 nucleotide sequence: TGTGCCAGCAGCTTAGCACTAGCGGGGGGGCACTCCGAGCAGTACTTC. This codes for CASSLALAGGHSEQYF.

CDR3 sequence: CATRNTRGRLQETQYF. The CDR3 DNA sequence: TGTGCCACCAGGAATACGAGGGGACGACTCCAAGAGACCCAGTACTTC. The V and J genes are TRBV15 and TRBJ2-5; D is perhaps TRBD1 or TRBD2 (5 bases each). This CDR3 has 16 residues. Germline V gives CDR1 LNHNV, CDR2 YYDKDF (reference sequence). V gave up 6 bases and J gave up 1 base, with 18 bases separating them. Using reference TRBV15 and TRBJ2-5 for the parts outside the CDR3, the full variable domain is DAMVIQNPRYQVTQFGKPVTLSCSQTLNHNVMYWYQQKSSQAPKLLFHYYDKDFNNEADTPDNFQSRRPNTSFCFLDIRSPGLGDTAMYLCATRNTRGRLQETQYFGPGTRLLVL.

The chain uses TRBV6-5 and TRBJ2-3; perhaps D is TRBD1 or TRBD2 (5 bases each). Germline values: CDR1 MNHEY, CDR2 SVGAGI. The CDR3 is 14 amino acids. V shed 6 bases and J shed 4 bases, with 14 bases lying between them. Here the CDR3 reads CASSDRGAPDTQYF. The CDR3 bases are TGTGCCAGCAGCGACAGAGGGGCCCCAGATACGCAGTATTTT.

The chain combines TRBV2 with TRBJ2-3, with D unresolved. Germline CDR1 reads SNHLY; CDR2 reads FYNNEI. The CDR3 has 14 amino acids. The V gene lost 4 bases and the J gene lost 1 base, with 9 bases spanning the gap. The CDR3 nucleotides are TGTGCCAGCAGTGTGGTGGTAGGCACAGATACGCAGTATTTT. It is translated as CASSVVVGTDTQYF.

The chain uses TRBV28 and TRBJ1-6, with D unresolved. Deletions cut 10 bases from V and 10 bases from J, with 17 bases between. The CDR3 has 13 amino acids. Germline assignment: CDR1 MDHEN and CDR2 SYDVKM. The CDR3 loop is CATFGRANSPLHF. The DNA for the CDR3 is TGTGCCACCTTCGGGAGGGCCAACTCACCCCTCCACTTT. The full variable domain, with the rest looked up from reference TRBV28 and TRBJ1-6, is DVKVTQSSRYLVKRTGEKVFLECVQDMDHENMFWYRQDPGLGLRLIYFSYDVKMKEKGDIPEGYSVSREKKERFSLILESASTNQTSMYLCATFGRANSPLHFGNGTRLTVT.

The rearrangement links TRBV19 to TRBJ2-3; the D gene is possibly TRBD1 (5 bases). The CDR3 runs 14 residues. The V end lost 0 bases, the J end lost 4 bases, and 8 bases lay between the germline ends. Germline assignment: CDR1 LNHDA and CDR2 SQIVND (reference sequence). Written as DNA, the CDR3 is TGTGCCAGTAGTATAGATCCAGGGTCAGATACGCAGTATTTT. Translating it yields CASSIDPGSDTQYF.

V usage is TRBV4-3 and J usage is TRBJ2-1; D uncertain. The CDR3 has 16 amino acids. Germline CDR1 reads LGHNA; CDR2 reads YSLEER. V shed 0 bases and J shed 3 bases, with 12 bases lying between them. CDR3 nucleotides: TGCGCCAGCAGCCAAGAAGGAACGCCCAACTACAATGAGCAGTTCTTC. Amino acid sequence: CASSQEGTPNYNEQFF.

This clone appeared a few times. The CDR3 nucleotides are TGTGCCAGCAGCGAAAGGACAGGGGATAATTCACCCCTCCACTTT. Residues: CASSERTGDNSPLHF. The chain links TRBV6-4 to TRBJ1-6; 9 bases line up with TRBD1. V lost 6 bases to trimming and J lost 5 bases; unmatched junction nucleotides: 5. CDR3 length: 15 amino acids. In germline, CDR1 is MRHNA, CDR2 SNTAGT.

The CDR3 coding sequence is TGTGCCAGCAGCTACCGGGAGGGCCTGTTCGATGAGCAGTTCTTC. This codes for CASSYREGLFDEQFF. The rearrangement joins TRBV7-7 to TRBJ2-1, with 8 bases aligning to TRBD2. This CDR3 spans 15 amino acids. CDR1 is SSHAT, CDR2 FNYEAQ, per germline (reference sequence). V gave up 4 bases and J gave up 8 bases; unmatched junction bases: 10. The whole variable domain, remainder taken from reference TRBV7-7 and TRBJ2-1, is GAGVSQSPRYKVTKRGQDVTLRCDPISSHATLYWYQQALGQGPEFLTYFNYEAQPDKSGLPSDRFSAERPEGSISTLTIQRTEQRDSAMYRCASSYREGLFDEQFFGPGTRLTVL.

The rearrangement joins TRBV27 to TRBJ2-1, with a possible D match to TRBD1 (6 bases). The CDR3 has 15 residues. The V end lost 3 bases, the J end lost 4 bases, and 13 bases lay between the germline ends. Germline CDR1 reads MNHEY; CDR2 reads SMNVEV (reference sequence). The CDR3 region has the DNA TGTGCCAGCAGTTTCCGCCCAGGGGCGTACAATGAGCAGTTCTTC. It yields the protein CASSFRPGAYNEQFF.

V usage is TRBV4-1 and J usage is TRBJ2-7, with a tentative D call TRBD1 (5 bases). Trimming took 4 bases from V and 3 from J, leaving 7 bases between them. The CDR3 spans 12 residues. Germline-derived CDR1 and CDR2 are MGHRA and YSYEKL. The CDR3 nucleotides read TGCGCCAGCAGCCGAGACAGCTACGAGCAGTACTTC. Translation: CASSRDSYEQYF.

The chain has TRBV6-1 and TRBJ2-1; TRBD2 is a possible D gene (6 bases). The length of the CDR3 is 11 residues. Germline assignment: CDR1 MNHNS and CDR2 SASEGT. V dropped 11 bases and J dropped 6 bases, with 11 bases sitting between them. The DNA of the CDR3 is TGTGCCGGAGGGACGCTCAATGAGCAGTTCTTC. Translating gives CAGGTLNEQFF.

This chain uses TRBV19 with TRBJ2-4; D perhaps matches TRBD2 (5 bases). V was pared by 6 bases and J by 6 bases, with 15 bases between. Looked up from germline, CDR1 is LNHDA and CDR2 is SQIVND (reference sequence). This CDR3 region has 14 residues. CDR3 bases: TGTGCCAGTAGCCCGTCGGGATGGGGAAACATTCAGTACTTC. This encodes CASSPSGWGNIQYF.

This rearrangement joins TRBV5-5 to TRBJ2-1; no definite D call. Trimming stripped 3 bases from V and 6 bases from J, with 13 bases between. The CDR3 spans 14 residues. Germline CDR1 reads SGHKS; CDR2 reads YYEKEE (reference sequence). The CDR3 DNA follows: TGTGCCAGCAGCTGGGATGCCGCAGGCAATGAGCAGTTCTTC. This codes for CASSWDAAGNEQFF.

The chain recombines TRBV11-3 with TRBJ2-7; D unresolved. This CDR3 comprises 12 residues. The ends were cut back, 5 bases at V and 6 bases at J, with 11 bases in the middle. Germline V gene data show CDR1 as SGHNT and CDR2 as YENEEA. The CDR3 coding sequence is TGTGCCAGCAGCACCCGTAACGGCGAGCAGTACTTC. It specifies CASSTRNGEQYF.

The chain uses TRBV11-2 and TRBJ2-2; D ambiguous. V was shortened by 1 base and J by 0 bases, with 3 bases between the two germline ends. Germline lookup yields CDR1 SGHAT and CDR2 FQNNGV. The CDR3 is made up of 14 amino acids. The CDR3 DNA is TGTGCCAGCAGCTTAGGAACGAACACCGGGGAGCTGTTTTTT. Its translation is CASSLGTNTGELFF.